The 32 T cell receptor beta chains reported below all come from one sample, sequenced in a study of blood T cell repertoires in COVID-19. Assay used: immunoSEQ multiplex PCR; TCRdb lists only in-frame clones, some missing. The data show roughly 100,000 clones, with about 80% seen just once and about an eighth held by the top ten. The sample was peripheral blood. The receptors come from a human donor in a cohort sampled during active or convalescent COVID-19.

This clone was counted only a few times. The chain carries TRBV5-1 and TRBJ2-3, with 10 nucleotides matching TRBD1. Unmatched junction bases numbered 7, after V lost 3 bases and J lost 6 bases. This CDR3 is 15 amino acids long. The germline V gene encodes CDR1 SGHRS and CDR2 YFSETQ. The CDR3 protein is CASSWGTGVMDTQYF. CDR3 nucleotides: TGCGCCAGCAGCTGGGGGACAGGGGTGATGGATACGCAGTATTTT.

V usage is TRBV5-4 and J usage is TRBJ2-3; TRBD1 might be the D (5 bases). CDR3 length: 15 amino acids. V was shortened by 0 bases and J by 5 bases, with 13 bases between the two germline ends. CDR1 is SGHNT and CDR2 is YYREEE in the germline V gene (reference sequence). CDR3 protein: CASSLGLGDGDTQYF. The DNA of the CDR3 is TGTGCCAGCAGCTTGGGGTTAGGGGATGGAGATACGCAGTATTTT.

The chain couples TRBV28 to TRBJ1-4, with TRBD1 identical over 8 bases. The CDR3 loop spans 16 amino acids. J gave up 0 bases and V 5 bases, and 5 bases lay outside the gene matches. Per the germline V gene, CDR1 is MDHEN and CDR2 is SYDVKM. The CDR3 loop is CASSGQGRATNEKLFF. CDR3 nucleotide sequence: TGTGCCAGCAGTGGACAGGGCAGAGCAACTAATGAAAAACTGTTTTTT.

The J gene is TRBJ1-2, the V gene TRBV7-9; unclear D gene. The length of the CDR3 is 12 residues. Trimming took 0 bases from V and 6 from J, leaving 5 bases between them. The germline V gene encodes CDR1 SEHNR and CDR2 FQNEAQ (reference sequence). In DNA form, the CDR3 reads TGTGCCAGCAGCTTAGCGTATGATGGCTACACCTTC. Its translation: CASSLAYDGYTF. Supplemented by reference TRBV7-9 and TRBJ1-2, the full variable domain reads DTGVSQNPRHKITKRGQNVTFRCDPISEHNRLYWYRQTLGQGPEFLTYFQNEAQLEKSRLLSDRFSAERPKGSFSTLEIQRTEQGDSAMYLCASSLAYDGYTFGSGTRLTVV.

V and J are TRBV4-1 and TRBJ2-7; D uncertain. There are 15 residues in the CDR3. CDR1 is MGHRA, CDR2 YSYEKL, per germline. V lost 0 bases and J lost 2, with 11 bases in between. This CDR3 is CASSQDRALTYEQYF. The CDR3 DNA follows: TGCGCCAGCAGCCAAGATAGAGCCTTAACCTACGAGCAGTACTTC.

This chain joins TRBV28 and TRBJ2-1; 13 bases agree with TRBD2. The CDR3 is 13 residues long. V was clipped by 7 bases and J by 10 bases; unmatched bases: 4. Germline assignment: CDR1 MDHEN and CDR2 SYDVKM. DNA of the CDR3: TGTGCCAGCAAACTAGCGGGGGGGCGGGAGCAGTTCTTC. Translated, it gives CASKLAGGREQFF. Using reference TRBV28 and TRBJ2-1 for the parts outside the CDR3, the full variable domain is DVKVTQSSRYLVKRTGEKVFLECVQDMDHENMFWYRQDPGLGLRLIYFSYDVKMKEKGDIPEGYSVSREKKERFSLILESASTNQTSMYLCASKLAGGREQFFGPGTRLTVL.

This clone was observed once. The rearrangement links TRBV19 to TRBJ1-1; 9 positions match TRBD1. There are 17 residues in the CDR3. The V segment lost 5 bases and the J segment 0 bases; nucleotides outside the gene matches: 10. Germline CDR1 LNHDA, CDR2 SQIVND (reference sequence). CDR3 loop: CASSARTGARMNTEAFF. The CDR3 nucleotides are TGTGCCAGTAGTGCTAGGACAGGGGCCCGGATGAACACTGAAGCTTTCTTT.

J is TRBJ2-5 and V is TRBV9; 7 bases fit TRBD2. Unmatched junction bases numbered 10, after V lost 4 bases and J lost 1 base. CDR1 and CDR2 from the germline V gene are SGDLS and YYNGEE. The length of the CDR3 is 16 residues. CDR3 loop: CASSRGGGLGQETQYF. The CDR3 nucleotides are TGTGCCAGCAGCAGAGGCGGGGGACTGGGCCAAGAGACCCAGTACTTC.

This clone was detected once. This chain links TRBV6-5 with TRBJ1-6; no clear D gene. This CDR3 is built from 14 residues. Trimming shortened V by 6 bases and J by 7 bases, and 13 bases separated the two germline ends. Germline CDR1 reads MNHEY; CDR2 reads SVGAGI. The CDR3: CASSPGRVNSPLHF. The CDR3, as DNA: TGTGCCAGCAGCCCCGGGAGGGTAAATTCACCCCTCCACTTT.

The chain combines TRBV3-1 (or the pseudogene TRBV3-2) with TRBJ2-1; maybe TRBD2 (6 bases). Germline-derived CDR1 and CDR2 are LGHDT and YNNKEL (reference sequence). Trimming shortened V by 5 bases and J by 4 bases, and 9 bases separated the two germline ends. CDR3 length: 13 amino acids. CDR3 nucleotide sequence: TGTGCCAGCAGCTCCCGGGGGTACAATGAGCAGTTCTTC. It specifies CASSSRGYNEQFF.

The table lists this clone with a count of one. The chain combines TRBV19 with TRBJ1-5; 8 bases align to TRBD1. The CDR3 spans 15 residues. V was clipped by 6 bases and J by 5 bases; unmatched bases: 9. CDR1 and CDR2 from the germline V gene are LNHDA and SQIVND (reference sequence). This chain's CDR3 is CASSTRTGIYQPQHF. CDR3 coding DNA: TGTGCCAGTAGCACTCGGACAGGGATTTATCAGCCCCAGCATTTT.

V usage is TRBV7-2 and J usage is TRBJ2-7; the match to TRBD1 covers 10 bases. The CDR3 is 12 amino acids. V gave up 3 bases and J gave up 11 bases; unmatched junction bases: 4. Germline CDR1 SGHTA, CDR2 FQGNSA. CDR3 region: CASSFRTGGKYF. CDR3 in DNA: TGTGCCAGCAGCTTTCGGACAGGGGGGAAGTACTTC.

The chain employs TRBV28 and TRBJ1-2, with 8 nucleotides matching TRBD1. The CDR3 runs 16 residues. The germline CDR1 and CDR2 sequences are MDHEN and SYDVKM. Trimming at V came to 4 bases and at J to 1 base, leaving 8 bases not matched to a gene. The CDR3 DNA reads as TGTGCCAGCAGTTCCGGACAGGGCGGAGGTAACTATGGCTACACCTTC. Protein: CASSSGQGGGNYGYTF.

The J gene is TRBJ1-1, the V gene TRBV19; D unclear. Trimming shortened V by 3 bases and J by 4 bases, and 15 bases separated the two germline ends. The CDR3 runs to 15 residues. Germline V gene data show CDR1 as LNHDA and CDR2 as SQIVND (reference sequence). CDR3 loop: CASSIVDGFGTEAFF. The CDR3 DNA reads as TGTGCCAGTAGTATTGTCGACGGGTTCGGCACTGAAGCTTTCTTT.

This clone was observed once. The rearrangement links TRBV28 to TRBJ1-2; D unclear. Germline CDR1 and CDR2: MDHEN and SYDVKM. V lost 5 bases, J lost 3 bases, and 7 bases lay in between. This CDR3 has 12 residues. In nucleotides, the CDR3 is TGTGCCAGCAGTCTGAGGGACTATGGCTACACCTTC. Translating gives CASSLRDYGYTF.

This chain joins TRBV6-5 and TRBJ1-2; no definite D call. Germline V gives CDR1 MNHEY, CDR2 SVGAGI. The CDR3 is made up of 14 amino acids. Trimming took off 2 bases at V and 0 bases at J, with 7 bases between the two ends. The CDR3 coding sequence is TGTGCCAGCAGTTACAATCCAGCTAACTATGGCTACACCTTC. Protein: CASSYNPANYGYTF.

This clone turned up a few times. CDR3 residues: CASRHGTDYSNQPQHF. In nucleotides, the CDR3 is TGTGCCAGTAGACACGGGACAGACTATAGCAATCAGCCCCAGCATTTT. V gene TRBV19 combines with J gene TRBJ1-5; 7 bases fit TRBD1. CDR3 length equals 16 residues. The germline V gene encodes CDR1 LNHDA and CDR2 SQIVND (reference sequence). With 6 bases clipped from V and 0 bases from J, the junction kept 8 bases outside the gene matches.

This clone has a single count. The chain carries TRBV5-1 and TRBJ2-1; D is possibly TRBD1 (5 bases). V was trimmed by 2 bases and J by 4 bases, leaving 13 bases between them. CDR1 is SGHRS, CDR2 YFSETQ, per germline. This CDR3 is built from 15 residues. CDR3 sequence reads: CASSFQGSQYNEQFF. The CDR3 nucleotides read TGCGCCAGCAGCTTCCAGGGAAGTCAGTACAATGAGCAGTTCTTC.

The chain couples TRBV7-9 to TRBJ2-7; D may be TRBD1 (6 bases). This CDR3 is 12 amino acids long. With 5 bases removed from V and 4 bases from J, the gap between germline ends came to 9 bases. Germline CDR1 SEHNR, CDR2 FQNEAQ (reference sequence). The CDR3 reads CASSRTVYEQYF. The DNA for the CDR3 is TGTGCCAGCAGCCGGACAGTATACGAGCAGTACTTC.

The table lists this clone with a few counts. This chain links TRBV5-1 with TRBJ2-5, with TRBD2 matching over 9 bases. CDR3 length: 16 residues. Germline V gene sequence: CDR1 SGHRS, CDR2 YFSETQ. Losses at the gene ends were 4 bases for V and 1 base for J; bases not matched to a gene: 8. The CDR3, as DNA: TGCGCCAGCAGCCGGGGAGGAGCGGGGGGCCAAGAGACCCAGTACTTC. Protein product: CASSRGGAGGQETQYF.

The chain combines TRBV6-1 with TRBJ2-7; D perhaps matches TRBD2 (5 bases). The CDR3 extends over 20 amino acids. The V end was cut by 0 bases, the J end by 12 bases, with 36 bases between. Per germline, CDR1 MNHNS and CDR2 SASEGT. For the CDR3, the DNA is TGTGCCAGCAGTGAAGCCCACCTGGCGCGGGTAGGTAGGCAGGCCGACGCCCCGTACTTC. Protein: CASSEAHLARVGRQADAPYF.

This chain connects TRBV2 to TRBJ1-4; 8 nucleotides match TRBD1. CDR1 and CDR2 from the germline V gene are SNHLY and FYNNEI. The V gene end was trimmed by 7 bases and the J gene end by 6 bases; junction bases not matched to a gene: 13. The CDR3 totals 16 residues. CDR3 sequence (DNA): TGTGCCAGCAAAAAGGGACAGGTGGGGGGGGATGAAAAACTGTTTTTT. It encodes CASKKGQVGGDEKLFF.

V and J are TRBV5-6 and TRBJ2-3, with D possibly TRBD2 on 6 matching bases. Between the trimmed V and J ends, which lost 4 bases and 7 bases, there was a span of 16 bases. The germline V gene has CDR1 SGHDT and CDR2 YYEEEE. The CDR3 covers 14 residues. As DNA, the CDR3 is TGTGCCAGCAGCGGGGGACTCGGAGTAAATACGCAGTATTTT. The encoded protein is CASSGGLGVNTQYF.

The chain recombines TRBV5-1 with TRBJ2-2, with 11 bases matching TRBD2. CDR3 length: 16 amino acids. V dropped 6 bases and J dropped 0; count of bases not matched to a gene: 4. The germline CDR1 and CDR2 sequences are SGHRS and YFSETQ. The CDR3 loop reads CASIPTSGTNTGELFF. For the CDR3, the DNA is TGCGCCAGCATCCCGACTAGCGGGACGAACACCGGGGAGCTGTTTTTT.

The rearrangement uses TRBV11-2 and TRBJ2-5; possibly TRBD1 for D (6 bases). V was trimmed by 4 bases and J by 2 bases, leaving 8 bases between them. The CDR3 has 13 residues. Germline CDR1 is SGHAT and CDR2 is FQNNGV. The DNA of the CDR3 is TGTGCCAGCAGCTCGGACAGACAAGAGACCCAGTACTTC. This encodes CASSSDRQETQYF.

This rearrangement joins TRBV5-1 to TRBJ2-5, with 11 bases that match TRBD1. Germline V gene sequence: CDR1 SGHRS, CDR2 YFSETQ. The J segment lost 4 bases and the V segment lost 4 bases, leaving 9 bases of the junction unmatched. This CDR3 is built from 16 residues. In DNA form, the CDR3 reads TGCGCCAGCAGCACCCGGACAGGGGGCTCGGGAGAGACCCAGTACTTC. Its translation: CASSTRTGGSGETQYF.

CDR3 in DNA: TGTGCCAGCAGTTTTACTAGGGAGGGTGGCACTGAAGCTTTCTTT. Amino acid sequence: CASSFTREGGTEAFF. The V gene is TRBV28, the J gene TRBJ1-1; D unresolved. The CDR3 has 15 amino acids. V lost 3 bases and J lost 4, with 15 bases in between. Germline CDR1 and CDR2: MDHEN and SYDVKM.

J is TRBJ1-6 and V is TRBV28, with D possibly TRBD1 on 6 matching bases. The CDR3 sequence is 16 residues long. Germline CDR1 and CDR2: MDHEN and SYDVKM. V lost 6 bases and J lost 5, with 17 bases in between. The CDR3: CASRAVKTGHNSPLHF. Here the CDR3 DNA reads TGTGCCAGCAGGGCCGTGAAGACAGGACATAATTCACCCCTCCACTTT.

The rearrangement uses TRBV3-1 (or the pseudogene TRBV3-2) and TRBJ2-7; D might be TRBD1 (5 bases). Germline V gives CDR1 LGHDT, CDR2 YNNKEL (reference sequence). The CDR3 contains 14 residues. Trimming removed 0 bases from V and 5 bases from J, with 11 bases in between. The CDR3 is CASSQESQGDEQYF. CDR3 sequence (DNA): TGTGCCAGCAGCCAAGAAAGCCAGGGTGACGAGCAGTACTTC.

The V gene is TRBV19, the J gene TRBJ1-1; no definite D call. The CDR3 runs 14 residues. CDR1 and CDR2 (germline): LNHDA, SQIVND (reference sequence). The V end was cut by 0 bases, the J end by 3 bases, with 8 bases between. The CDR3 nucleotides are TGTGCCAGTAGTATAGAGGGGAGGCACACTGAAGCTTTCTTT. Its protein is CASSIEGRHTEAFF.

The chain joins TRBV11-3 to TRBJ2-3; D is possibly TRBD1 (5 bases). Germline V gene sequence: CDR1 SGHNT, CDR2 YENEEA. The CDR3 runs 15 residues. Trimming removed 2 bases from V and 2 bases from J, with 11 bases in between. The CDR3 nucleotides are TGTGCCAGCAGCTTACCAGGGCGAGTCACAGATACGCAGTATTTT. It yields the protein CASSLPGRVTDTQYF. Based on the CDR3 plus reference TRBV11-3 and TRBJ2-3, the full variable domain is EAGVVQSPRYKIIEKKQPVAFWCNPISGHNTLYWYLQNLGQGPELLIRYENEEAVDDSQLPKDRFSAERLKGVDSTLKIQPAELGDSAVYLCASSLPGRVTDTQYFGPGTRLTVL.

This CDR3 reads CASSLQGFDGYTF. CDR3 sequence (DNA): TGTGCCAGCAGCCTACAGGGATTTGACGGCTACACCTTC. The gene calls are TRBV12-3 or TRBV12-4 and TRBJ1-2; maybe TRBD1 (6 bases). V lost 6 bases to trimming and J lost 8 bases, with 16 bases between them. This CDR3 is 13 amino acids long.